One and the same sample provided the 17 T cell receptor beta chains below, sequenced in a study of blood T cell repertoires in COVID-19. Repertoires were generated with immunoSEQ multiplex PCR, while TCRdb's copy carries only in-frame clones and drops some. Of a few hundred thousand clones listed, over 75% are singletons. Input material: PBMCs or T cells enriched from blood (not recorded which). These TCRs come from a woman in her twenties or thirties who had recovered from COVID-19.

The chain carries TRBV6-5 and TRBJ1-2; no reliable D call. Germline V gene lookup returns CDR1 MNHEY and CDR2 SVGAGI. V was trimmed by 6 bases and J by 8 bases, leaving 19 bases between them. CDR3 length equals 14 residues. CDR3 in amino acids: CASSLTRSPGGYTF. CDR3 in DNA: TGTGCCAGCAGCTTGACAAGGTCCCCGGGGGGCTACACCTTC.

The V call is TRBV9, the J call TRBJ2-1; 11 positions match TRBD2. Germline V gives CDR1 SGDLS, CDR2 YYNGEE. The CDR3 totals 18 residues. After removal of 3 bases from V and 4 bases from J, the junction contained 12 bases not matched to a gene. CDR3 amino acids: CASSEGEKTSGAYNEQFF. The CDR3 DNA reads as TGTGCCAGCAGCGAGGGCGAAAAGACTAGCGGGGCGTACAATGAGCAGTTCTTC.

The chain recombines TRBV7-6 with TRBJ2-2; D is uncertain. Per germline, CDR1 SGHVS and CDR2 FNYEAQ. Trimming took off 1 base at V and 2 bases at J, with 11 bases between the two ends. The CDR3 extends over 16 amino acids. CDR3 amino acids: CASSLVQSGNTGELFF. The CDR3 bases are TGTGCCAGCAGCTTAGTTCAGTCAGGCAACACCGGGGAGCTGTTTTTT. Full variable domain (remainder filled in from reference TRBV7-6 and TRBJ2-2): GAGVSQSPRYKVTKRGQDVALRCDPISGHVSLYWYRQALGQGPEFLTYFNYEAQQDKSGLPNDRFSAERPEGSISTLTIQRTEQRDSAMYRCASSLVQSGNTGELFFGEGSRLTVL.

For this clone: The identical CDR3 is also encoded by other nucleotide sequences in the sample. This chain uses TRBV25-1 with TRBJ1-1; 7 bases line up with TRBD1. There are 14 residues in the CDR3. Germline assignment: CDR1 MGHDK and CDR2 SYGVNS. V was clipped by 3 bases and J by 5 bases; unmatched bases: 6. The CDR3 DNA reads as TGTGCCAGCAGTGACCGGACAGGTGGGACTGAAGCTTTCTTT. Residues: CASSDRTGGTEAFF.

Worth noting for this clone: Other nucleotide sequences from this sample produce the same CDR3. The gene calls are TRBV11-3 and TRBJ1-1; D not resolved. V lost 1 base and J 3 bases, leaving 6 bases between the germline ends. The CDR3 is 13 amino acids. Per germline, CDR1 SGHNT and CDR2 YENEEA. CDR3 sequence (DNA): TGTGCCAGCAGCTTAGGCAGATACACTGAAGCTTTCTTT. Translation: CASSLGRYTEAFF. Filled out from reference TRBV11-3 and TRBJ1-1, the complete variable domain reads EAGVVQSPRYKIIEKKQPVAFWCNPISGHNTLYWYLQNLGQGPELLIRYENEEAVDDSQLPKDRFSAERLKGVDSTLKIQPAELGDSAVYLCASSLGRYTEAFFGQGTRLTVV.

J is TRBJ1-5 and V is TRBV28; 10 bases fit TRBD1. This CDR3 spans 16 amino acids. The junction had 13 bases not matched to a gene; V was cut back by 7 bases and J by 7 bases. Germline values: CDR1 MDHEN, CDR2 SYDVKM. Here the CDR3 DNA reads TGTGCCAGCAATACGAGGACAGGGGGTCTTTGGCAGCCCCAGCATTTT. Translated: CASNTRTGGLWQPQHF.

This clone was counted a single time. Other DNA sequences in this specimen translate into the identical CDR3. This chain uses TRBV19 with TRBJ2-7; weak D call: TRBD1 (5 bases). Trimming left V 3 bases short and J 4 bases short, with 10 bases between. This CDR3 spans 13 amino acids. Germline V lookup: CDR1 LNHDA, CDR2 SQIVND (reference sequence). CDR3 sequence (DNA): TGTGCCAGTAGTATTGGTCAGGGTTACGAGCAGTACTTC. As protein: CASSIGQGYEQYF.

The chain couples TRBV3-1 (or the pseudogene TRBV3-2) to TRBJ1-1; D remains unclear. This CDR3 region has 15 residues. Trimming pared 4 bases from V and 0 bases from J, leaving 12 bases between. Germline CDR1 is LGHDT and CDR2 is YNNKEL (reference sequence). The CDR3 nucleotides are TGTGCCAGCAGCCTTAGCCCCCACGTGAACACTGAAGCTTTCTTT. This encodes CASSLSPHVNTEAFF.

The table lists this clone with a count of one. V is TRBV28 and J is TRBJ1-1, with a possible D match to TRBD1 (5 bases). In germline, CDR1 is MDHEN, CDR2 SYDVKM. V was cut by 7 bases and J by 7 bases, with 13 bases left in between. This CDR3 spans 12 amino acids. CDR3 residues: CASNLAGLEAFF. In DNA, the CDR3 is TGTGCCAGCAACCTTGCAGGGCTTGAAGCTTTCTTT. The full variable domain, rest sourced from reference TRBV28 and TRBJ1-1, is DVKVTQSSRYLVKRTGEKVFLECVQDMDHENMFWYRQDPGLGLRLIYFSYDVKMKEKGDIPEGYSVSREKKERFSLILESASTNQTSMYLCASNLAGLEAFFGQGTRLTVV.

The CDR3 reads CASSQPGTGNTGELFF. The CDR3 DNA sequence: TGCGCCAGCAGCCAGCCCGGGACAGGTAACACCGGGGAGCTGTTTTTT. The chain combines TRBV4-1 with TRBJ2-2; 8 bases align to TRBD1. Per the germline V gene, CDR1 is MGHRA and CDR2 is YSYEKL. CDR3 length: 16 amino acids. The V segment lost 3 bases and the J segment 2 bases; nucleotides outside the gene matches: 5.

V and J are TRBV20-1 and TRBJ2-1; no reliable D call. Germline V gene data show CDR1 as DFQATT and CDR2 as SNEGSKA (reference sequence). This CDR3 contains 11 residues. The CDR3 DNA follows: TGCAGCCCGAGGTCCTACAATGAGCAGTTCTTC. Protein: CSPRSYNEQFF.

Written as DNA, the CDR3 is TGTGCCAGCAGCGCACAACCCGGGACAGGGGTGCACGAGCAGTACTTC. It is translated as CASSAQPGTGVHEQYF. The chain is built from TRBV27 and TRBJ2-7; the match to TRBD1 covers 10 bases. The CDR3 runs 16 residues. V shed 6 bases and J 5 bases; nucleotides not matched to a gene: 13. Germline values: CDR1 MNHEY, CDR2 SMNVEV (reference sequence).

CDR3 in DNA: TGCGCCAGCAGCTCCAAGACTAGCGGGAGGGTTCTGAACACCGGGGAGCTGTTTTTT. Translation: CASSSKTSGRVLNTGELFF. This chain uses TRBV5-1 with TRBJ2-2, with 14 nucleotides matching TRBD2. CDR1 is SGHRS, CDR2 YFSETQ, per germline. V shed 3 bases and J 1 base; nucleotides not matched to a gene: 8. The CDR3 has 19 residues.

V usage is TRBV7-2 and J usage is TRBJ1-3; D remains unclear. Germline V gene lookup returns CDR1 SGHTA and CDR2 FQGNSA. The length of the CDR3 is 13 residues. The germline V and J ends were trimmed by 4 bases and 4 bases, with 8 bases remaining between them. As DNA, the CDR3 is TGTGCCAGCAGCTCCAGCGGCGGAAACACCATATATTTT. This sequence encodes CASSSSGGNTIYF.

V gene TRBV20-1 combines with J gene TRBJ1-5; weak D call: TRBD1 (5 bases). This CDR3 region has 14 residues. Germline V gene sequence: CDR1 DFQATT, CDR2 SNEGSKA (reference sequence). V lost 3 bases and J 3 bases, leaving 12 bases between the germline ends. CDR3: CSASRRQHNQPQHF. As DNA, the CDR3 is TGCAGTGCTAGTCGGAGACAGCACAATCAGCCCCAGCATTTT.

V gene TRBV5-5 combines with J gene TRBJ2-7; the D is unclear. Per germline, CDR1 SGHKS and CDR2 YYEKEE (reference sequence). The CDR3 spans 14 residues. Between the trimmed V and J ends, which lost 0 bases and 5 bases, there was a span of 12 bases. CDR3 in amino acids: CASSLDRPGHEQYF. The DNA of the CDR3 is TGTGCCAGCAGCTTGGACAGACCAGGCCACGAGCAGTACTTC.

The chain uses TRBV9 and TRBJ2-7, with 9 bases lining up with TRBD2. V lost 3 bases, J lost 2 bases, and 9 bases stayed unmatched. Germline V gives CDR1 SGDLS, CDR2 YYNGEE. The length of the CDR3 is 16 residues. CDR3 coding DNA: TGTGCCAGCAGCGAAACTACGGGACTAGCCCCCTACGAGCAGTACTTC. Its protein product is CASSETTGLAPYEQYF.